This TCR beta chain was identified in a study of T cells in Graves' hyperthyroidism and ophthalmopathy. Study at large: Peripheral blood draws took place at initial diagnosis, ahead of any treatment.

Study-level points and caveats: Before onset, ophthalmopathy was predicted by the model a median around 6 months earlier.

RNA transcripts served as the template for amplifying TCR beta CDR3 regions. The TCR CDR3 was amplified in a first-round RT-PCR using the HTBI primer set. Using its own MiXCR run on the multiplex PCR reads, TCRdb lists one record per CDR3 protein. The data contain hundreds of thousands of distinct CDR3 sequences, 17% of them singletons. In germline, CDR1 is SGHAT, CDR2 FQNNGV. The CDR3 sequence is 16 residues long. V gave up 2 bases and J gave up 5 bases, with 19 bases separating them. Comment on this clonotype: Its antigen remains unidentified.

The V call is TRBV11-2, the J call TRBJ2-7; D might be TRBD2 (5 bases). The TCR originated in a woman younger than 35 with Graves' ophthalmopathy. Input material: blood. The CDR3 region is CASSLIVRGDFHEQYF. CDR3 nucleotide sequence: TGTGCCAGCAGCTTAATCGTTCGGGGAGACTTCCACGAGCAGTACTTC.